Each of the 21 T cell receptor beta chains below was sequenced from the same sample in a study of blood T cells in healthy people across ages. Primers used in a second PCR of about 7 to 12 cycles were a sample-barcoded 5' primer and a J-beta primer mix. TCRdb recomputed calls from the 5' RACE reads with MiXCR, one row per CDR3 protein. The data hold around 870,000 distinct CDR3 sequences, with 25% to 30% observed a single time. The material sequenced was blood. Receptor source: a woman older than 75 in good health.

DNA for the CDR3: TGTGCCAGCAGTCCCCCCGTTTGGATAGGTCTGTTTTTT. Residues: CASSPPVWIGLFF. V is TRBV28 and J is TRBJ1-4; no clear D. Deletions cut 5 bases from V and 14 bases from J, with 18 bases between. Germline CDR1 is MDHEN and CDR2 is SYDVKM. The CDR3 covers 13 residues.

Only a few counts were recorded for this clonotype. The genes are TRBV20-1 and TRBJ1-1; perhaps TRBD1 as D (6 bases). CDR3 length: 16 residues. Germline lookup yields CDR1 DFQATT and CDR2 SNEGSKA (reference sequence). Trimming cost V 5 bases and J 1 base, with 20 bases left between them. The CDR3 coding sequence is TGCAGTGCTCCTCGGGGGGGGGCGGTTGGGAACACTGAAGCTTTCTTT. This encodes CSAPRGGAVGNTEAFF.

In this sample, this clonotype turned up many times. CDR3 loop: CSVESGTGGEQYF. The DNA of the CDR3 is TGCAGCGTAGAATCCGGGACAGGGGGCGAGCAGTACTTC. The chain recombines TRBV29-1 with TRBJ2-7; TRBD1 agrees at 11 bases. J lost 6 bases, V lost 6 bases, and 7 bases had no gene match. The CDR3 totals 13 residues. Germline V lookup: CDR1 SQVTM, CDR2 ANQGSEA.

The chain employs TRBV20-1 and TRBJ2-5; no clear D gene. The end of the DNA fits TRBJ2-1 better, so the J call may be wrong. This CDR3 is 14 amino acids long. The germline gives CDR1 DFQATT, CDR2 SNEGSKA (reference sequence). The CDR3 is CSARDTTGKETQFF. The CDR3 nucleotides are TGCAGTGCTAGAGATACTACGGGTAAAGAGACCCAGTTCTTC.

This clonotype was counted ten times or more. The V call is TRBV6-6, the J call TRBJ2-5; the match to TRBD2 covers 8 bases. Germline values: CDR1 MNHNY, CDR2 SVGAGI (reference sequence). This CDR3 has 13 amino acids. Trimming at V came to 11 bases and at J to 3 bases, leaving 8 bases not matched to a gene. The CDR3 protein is CASGRGAKETQYF. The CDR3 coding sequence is TGTGCCTCTGGGCGGGGGGCCAAAGAGACCCAGTACTTC.

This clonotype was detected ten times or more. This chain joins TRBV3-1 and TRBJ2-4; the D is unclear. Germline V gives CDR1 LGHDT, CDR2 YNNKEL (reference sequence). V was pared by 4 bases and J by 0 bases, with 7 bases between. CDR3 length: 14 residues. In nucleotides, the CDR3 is TGTGCCAGCAGCCCCCGGACAGCCAAAAACATTCAGTACTTC. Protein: CASSPRTAKNIQYF.

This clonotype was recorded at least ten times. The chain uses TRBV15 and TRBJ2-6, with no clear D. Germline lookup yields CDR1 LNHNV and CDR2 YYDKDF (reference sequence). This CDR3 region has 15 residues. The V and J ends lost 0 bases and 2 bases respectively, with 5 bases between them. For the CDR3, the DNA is TGTGCCACCAGCAGAGACCAGCCTGGGGCCAACGTCCTGACTTTC. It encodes CATSRDQPGANVLTF.

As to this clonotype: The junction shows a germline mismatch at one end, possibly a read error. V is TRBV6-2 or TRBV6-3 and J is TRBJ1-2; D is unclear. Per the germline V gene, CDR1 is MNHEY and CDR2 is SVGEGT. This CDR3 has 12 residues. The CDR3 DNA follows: TGTACCAGCAGTTACTTAGGTTCGAGCTACACCTTC. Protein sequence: CTSSYLGSSYTF.

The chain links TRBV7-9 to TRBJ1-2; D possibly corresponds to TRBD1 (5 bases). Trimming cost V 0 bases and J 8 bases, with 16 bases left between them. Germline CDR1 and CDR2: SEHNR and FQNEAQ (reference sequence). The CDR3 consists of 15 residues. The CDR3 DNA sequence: TGTGCCAGCAGCTTAGCGCGGACACTCTTGTGGGGCTACACCTTC. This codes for CASSLARTLLWGYTF.

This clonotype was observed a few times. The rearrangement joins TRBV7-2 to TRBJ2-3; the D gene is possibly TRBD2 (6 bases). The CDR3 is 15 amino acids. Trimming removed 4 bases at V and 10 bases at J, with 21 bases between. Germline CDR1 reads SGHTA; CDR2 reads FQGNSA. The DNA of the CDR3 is TGTGCCAGCAGCTCACGACCCGGGACTCTCGGGTCGCAGTATTTT. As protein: CASSSRPGTLGSQYF. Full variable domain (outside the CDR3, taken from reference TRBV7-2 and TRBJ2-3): GAGVSQSPSNKVTEKGKDVELRCDPISGHTALYWYRQSLGQGLEFLIYFQGNSAPDKSGLPSDRFSAERTGGSVSTLTIQRTQQEDSAVYLCASSSRPGTLGSQYFGPGTRLTVL.

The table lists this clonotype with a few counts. The CDR3 DNA reads as TGTGCCAGCAGAGGACAGTCTAGGAACACTGAAGCTTTCTTT. Protein sequence: CASRGQSRNTEAFF. The chain has TRBV2 and TRBJ1-1; tentative D call: TRBD1 (6 bases). Germline lookup yields CDR1 SNHLY and CDR2 FYNNEI. Trimming removed 6 bases from V and 1 base from J, with 12 bases in between. CDR3 size: 14 residues.

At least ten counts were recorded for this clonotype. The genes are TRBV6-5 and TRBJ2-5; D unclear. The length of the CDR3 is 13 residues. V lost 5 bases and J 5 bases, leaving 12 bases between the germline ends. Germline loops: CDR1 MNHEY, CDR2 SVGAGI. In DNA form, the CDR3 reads TGTGCCAGCAGTGTCGGCCAACGGGAGACCCAGTACTTC. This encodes CASSVGQRETQYF.

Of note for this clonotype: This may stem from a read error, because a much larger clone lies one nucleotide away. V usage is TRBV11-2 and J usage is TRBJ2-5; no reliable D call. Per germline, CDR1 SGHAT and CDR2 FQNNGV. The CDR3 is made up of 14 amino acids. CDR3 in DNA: TGTGCCAGCAGCTACGGCAGGTCCCAAGGGACCCAGTACTTC. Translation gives CASSYGRSQGTQYF.

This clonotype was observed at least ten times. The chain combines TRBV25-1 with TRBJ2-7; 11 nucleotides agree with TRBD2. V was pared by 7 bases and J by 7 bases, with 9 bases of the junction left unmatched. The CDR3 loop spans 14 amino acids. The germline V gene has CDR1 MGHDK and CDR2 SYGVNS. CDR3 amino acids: CASTSSGGPREQYF. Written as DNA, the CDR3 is TGTGCCAGCACCTCTAGCGGGGGGCCCCGGGAGCAGTACTTC.

CDR3 amino acids: CASSQEGIARDGEQFF. In DNA form, the CDR3 reads TGTGCCAGCAGCCAAGAGGGGATAGCCCGGGACGGTGAGCAGTTCTTC. The J gene is TRBJ2-1, the V gene TRBV4-2; D is possibly TRBD1 or TRBD2 (5 bases each). Trimming took off 0 bases at V and 9 bases at J, with 18 bases between the two ends. The CDR3 runs to 16 residues. CDR1 is LGHNA, CDR2 YNFKEQ, per germline.

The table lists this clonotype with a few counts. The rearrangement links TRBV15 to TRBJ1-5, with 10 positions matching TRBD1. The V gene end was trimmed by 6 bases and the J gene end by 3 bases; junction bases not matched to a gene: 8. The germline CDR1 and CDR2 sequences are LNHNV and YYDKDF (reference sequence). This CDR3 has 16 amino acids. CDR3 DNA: TGTGCCACCAGGTATCGGACAGGGGGGGCCAATCAGCCCCAGCATTTT. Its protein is CATRYRTGGANQPQHF.

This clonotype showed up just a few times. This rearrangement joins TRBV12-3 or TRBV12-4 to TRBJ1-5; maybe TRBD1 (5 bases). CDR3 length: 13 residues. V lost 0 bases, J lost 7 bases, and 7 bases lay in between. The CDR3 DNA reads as TGTGCCAGCAGTTTAGCGGGGGTACAGCCCCAGCATTTT. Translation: CASSLAGVQPQHF.

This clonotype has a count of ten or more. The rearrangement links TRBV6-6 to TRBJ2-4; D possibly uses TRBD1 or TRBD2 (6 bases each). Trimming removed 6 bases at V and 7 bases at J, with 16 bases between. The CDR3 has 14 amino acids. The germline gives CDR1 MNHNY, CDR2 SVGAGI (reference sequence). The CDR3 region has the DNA TGTGCCAGCAGCCCCAGGGGAGGCGGGAACATTCAGTACTTC. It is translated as CASSPRGGGNIQYF.

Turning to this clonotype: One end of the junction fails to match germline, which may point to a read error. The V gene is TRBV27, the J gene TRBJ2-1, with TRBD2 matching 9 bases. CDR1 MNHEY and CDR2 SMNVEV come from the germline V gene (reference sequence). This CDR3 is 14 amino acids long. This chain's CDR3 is CACSRLAGNNEQFF. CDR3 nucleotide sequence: TGTGCCTGCAGCAGGCTAGCGGGGAACAATGAGCAGTTCTTC.

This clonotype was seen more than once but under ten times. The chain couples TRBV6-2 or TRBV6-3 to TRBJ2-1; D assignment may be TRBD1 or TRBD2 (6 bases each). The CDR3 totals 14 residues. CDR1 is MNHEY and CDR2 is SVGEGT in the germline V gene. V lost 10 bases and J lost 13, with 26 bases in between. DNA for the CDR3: TGTGCCATCTCAGGGGATCGGGGGCCGGAGACCCAGTTCTTC. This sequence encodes CAISGDRGPETQFF.

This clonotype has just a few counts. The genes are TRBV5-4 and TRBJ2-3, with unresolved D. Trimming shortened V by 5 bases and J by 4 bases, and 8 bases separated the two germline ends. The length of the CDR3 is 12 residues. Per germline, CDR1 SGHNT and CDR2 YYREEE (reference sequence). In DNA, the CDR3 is TGTGCCAGCAGTTATACTGCAGATACGCAGTATTTT. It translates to CASSYTADTQYF.